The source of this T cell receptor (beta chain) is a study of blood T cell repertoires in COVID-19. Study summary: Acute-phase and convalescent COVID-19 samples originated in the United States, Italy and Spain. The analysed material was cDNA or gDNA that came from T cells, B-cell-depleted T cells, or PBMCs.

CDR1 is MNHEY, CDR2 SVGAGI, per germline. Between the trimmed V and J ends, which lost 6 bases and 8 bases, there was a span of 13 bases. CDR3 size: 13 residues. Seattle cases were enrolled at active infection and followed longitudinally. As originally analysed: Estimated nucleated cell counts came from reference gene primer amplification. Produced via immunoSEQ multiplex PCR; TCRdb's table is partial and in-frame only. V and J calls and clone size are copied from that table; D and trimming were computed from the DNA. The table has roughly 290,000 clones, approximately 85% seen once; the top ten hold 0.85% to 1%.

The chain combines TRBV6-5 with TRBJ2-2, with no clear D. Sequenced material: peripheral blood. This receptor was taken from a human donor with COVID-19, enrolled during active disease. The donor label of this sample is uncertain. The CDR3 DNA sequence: TGTGCCAGCAGAGCCACCCGAGTGGGGGAGCTGTTTTTT. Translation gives CASRATRVGELFF.